This TCR beta chain was sequenced in a study of T cells in Graves' hyperthyroidism and ophthalmopathy. For the study at large: Peripheral blood was drawn at first diagnosis, prior to all treatment.

In this sample, this clonotype turned up a few times. Template material for amplifying TCR beta CDR3 regions consisted of RNA transcripts. With the HTBI primer set, the TCR CDR3 went through a first round of RT-PCR. TCRdb used MiXCR to reprocess the multiplex PCR reads, holding one entry per CDR3 protein. The sample carries around 700,000 distinct CDR3 sequences, roughly a sixth recorded once. Trimming took off 5 bases at V and 3 bases at J, with 10 bases between the two ends. Germline CDR1 SEHNR, CDR2 FQNEAQ (reference sequence). This CDR3 is 13 amino acids long. The sample taken for sequencing was blood. The clonotype comes from a woman aged 50 to 60 with Graves' hyperthyroidism that later progressed to Graves' ophthalmopathy. This chain links TRBV7-9 with TRBJ1-2; D remains unclear. CDR3 sequence reads: CASSTDTHYGYTF. The CDR3 nucleotides read TGTGCCAGCAGCACCGACACGCACTATGGCTACACCTTC.